Shown below are 22 T cell receptor beta chains from a single sample sequenced in a study of CD8 T cells in ankylosing spondylitis. A single record per CDR3 protein comes from TCRdb applying MiXCR to the 5' RACE reads. The sample carries 380,000 or so distinct CDR3 sequences, 20% to 25% recorded once. The sequencing sample was made of blood, either unsorted or a sorted T cell fraction (not recorded which). Every receptor here comes from a male donor with ankylosing spondylitis or in good health (not recorded which).

The chain carries TRBV27 and TRBJ2-7; 11 bases match TRBD1. The ends lost 4 bases at V and 5 bases at J; junction bases unmatched: 4. This CDR3 spans 14 amino acids. Germline V gives CDR1 MNHEY, CDR2 SMNVEV (reference sequence). This CDR3 is CASSWTGGADEQYF. In DNA form, the CDR3 reads TGTGCCAGCAGTTGGACAGGGGGCGCGGACGAGCAGTACTTC.

The chain uses TRBV2 and TRBJ2-1; 8 nucleotides line up with TRBD2. The length of the CDR3 is 14 residues. Germline lookup yields CDR1 SNHLY and CDR2 FYNNEI. J lost 6 bases, V lost 4 bases, and 5 bases had no gene match. CDR3 sequence (DNA): TGTGCCAGCAGTGTACTAGCGGACCCCAATGAGCAGTTCTTC. It translates to CASSVLADPNEQFF.

This chain connects TRBV19 to TRBJ1-2, with D tentatively TRBD1 (6 bases). Germline V gives CDR1 LNHDA, CDR2 SQIVND (reference sequence). Trimming took 8 bases from V and 6 from J, leaving 19 bases between them. The CDR3 is made up of 14 amino acids. CDR3 sequence reads: CASGEQGNGNGYTF. The CDR3 DNA sequence: TGTGCCAGTGGTGAACAGGGCAATGGAAATGGCTACACCTTC.

This CDR3 reads CASSFNLAGAYEQYF. The CDR3 nucleotides read TGTGCCAGCAGTTTCAATCTAGCGGGGGCCTACGAGCAGTACTTC. V usage is TRBV28 and J usage is TRBJ2-7; 10 nucleotides align to TRBD2. J lost 2 bases, V lost 3 bases, and 4 bases had no gene match. Per germline, CDR1 MDHEN and CDR2 SYDVKM. The CDR3 loop spans 15 amino acids.

This clonotype was counted a few times. At one boundary the junction diverges from the germline segment, which might be a read error. The chain employs TRBV7-7 and TRBJ2-5; 12 bases match TRBD2. The CDR3 covers 14 residues. Per germline, CDR1 SSHAT and CDR2 FNYEAQ (reference sequence). The CDR3 loop is CASSLATSGSRLYF. The CDR3 coding sequence is TGTGCTAGCAGCTTAGCGACTAGCGGGAGCCGGCTGTACTTC.

The chain has TRBV4-1 and TRBJ2-3; a possible D gene is TRBD1 (6 bases). The V gene's germline CDR1 is MGHRA and CDR2 YSYEKL. Deletions cut 0 bases from V and 3 bases from J, with 13 bases between. The CDR3 extends over 16 amino acids. The CDR3 is CASSQETGRGTDTQYF. CDR3 bases: TGCGCCAGCAGCCAAGAAACAGGGCGAGGGACAGATACGCAGTATTTT.

This clonotype was found a few times. This chain connects TRBV29-1 to TRBJ2-1; D not certain. Germline CDR1 SQVTM, CDR2 ANQGSEA. V dropped 3 bases and J dropped 5 bases, with 20 bases sitting between them. The CDR3 runs to 16 residues. DNA for the CDR3: TGCAGCGTTGATATGTATGGGGTCTCGGTGCACAATGAGCAGTTCTTC. Encoded protein: CSVDMYGVSVHNEQFF.

This clonotype was counted many times. The V call is TRBV29-1, the J call TRBJ2-1; D gene unclear. The CDR3 sequence is 14 residues long. From germline, CDR1 is SQVTM and CDR2 ANQGSEA. Trimming took 2 bases from V and 4 from J, leaving 12 bases between them. CDR3 nucleotide sequence: TGCAGCGTTGAAAAGGGTTCAGAGTACAATGAGCAGTTCTTC. Its protein product is CSVEKGSEYNEQFF.

The rearrangement links TRBV29-1 to TRBJ2-3; D unresolved. The CDR3 contains 11 residues. Germline V gene lookup returns CDR1 SQVTM and CDR2 ANQGSEA. The ends were cut back, 4 bases at V and 6 bases at J, with 8 bases in the middle. CDR3 in DNA: TGCAGCGTTGGAATGGGTGATACGCAGTATTTT. It specifies CSVGMGDTQYF.

The chain carries TRBV24-1 and TRBJ2-2; D remains ambiguous. Trimming left V 1 base short and J 5 bases short, with 10 bases between. Germline CDR1 reads KGHDR; CDR2 reads SFDVKD. CDR3 length: 15 amino acids. The CDR3 sequence: CATSDFRLSTGELFF. The CDR3 DNA is TGTGCCACCAGTGATTTTAGGTTGTCTACCGGGGAGCTGTTTTTT.

The J gene is TRBJ2-2, the V gene TRBV12-3 or TRBV12-4; 9 positions agree with TRBD2. The CDR3 extends over 22 amino acids. Trimming cost V 3 bases and J 0 bases; bases outside gene matches: 20. CDR3 residues: CASSFIMIQLAGDFANTGELFF. The CDR3 DNA reads TGTGCCAGCAGTTTCATTATGATCCAATTAGCGGGGGACTTCGCGAACACCGGGGAGCTGTTTTTT.

The rearrangement joins TRBV3-1 to TRBJ2-1; D may be TRBD1 (6 bases). The CDR3 is 13 amino acids. The ends were cut back, 2 bases at V and 7 bases at J, with 9 bases in the middle. Germline lookup yields CDR1 LGHDT and CDR2 YNNKEL (reference sequence). CDR3 coding DNA: TGTGCCAGCAGCCAACGCGACAGGAATGAGCAGTTCTTC. This sequence encodes CASSQRDRNEQFF.

The chain carries TRBV12-3 or TRBV12-4 and TRBJ2-3; D unresolved. The CDR3 consists of 13 residues. V shed 3 bases and J shed 2 bases, with 6 bases lying between them. As DNA, the CDR3 is TGTGCCAGCAGTTTGAAACACACAGATACGCAGTATTTT. Translation: CASSLKHTDTQYF.

The V and J genes are TRBV29-1 and TRBJ2-3, with D possibly TRBD2 on 5 matching bases. The CDR3 is 14 residues long. CDR1 SQVTM and CDR2 ANQGSEA come from the germline V gene. Trimming cost V 4 bases and J 3 bases, with 14 bases left between them. CDR3 loop: CSVVWVSGTDTQYF. Here the CDR3 DNA reads TGCAGCGTTGTGTGGGTCTCGGGGACAGATACGCAGTATTTT.

This clonotype showed up many times. This rearrangement joins TRBV11-2 to TRBJ2-1; 8 positions agree with TRBD2. Germline V gene lookup returns CDR1 SGHAT and CDR2 FQNNGV. V was pared by 1 base and J by 8 bases, with 1 base of the junction left unmatched. The CDR3 sequence is 13 residues long. CDR3 sequence reads: CASSLAGGDEQFF. The CDR3 nucleotides are TGTGCCAGCAGCTTAGCGGGGGGGGATGAGCAGTTCTTC.

V usage is TRBV27 and J usage is TRBJ1-1; D gene uncertain. Trimming removed 7 bases at V and 5 bases at J, with 14 bases between. Germline values: CDR1 MNHEY, CDR2 SMNVEV (reference sequence). CDR3 length: 13 residues. The CDR3 nucleotides are TGTGCCAGCAATAACGGCGGGTTAACTGAAGCTTTCTTT. Protein product: CASNNGGLTEAFF.

In this sample, this clonotype turned up once. The chain links TRBV24-1 to TRBJ2-1; 13 positions match TRBD2. V dropped 4 bases and J dropped 5; count of bases not matched to a gene: 4. CDR1 and CDR2 (germline): KGHDR, SFDVKD. The CDR3 loop spans 16 amino acids. This CDR3 reads CATSDTSGGVHNEQFF. CDR3 DNA: TGTGCCACCAGTGACACTAGCGGGGGGGTCCACAATGAGCAGTTCTTC.

This clonotype has a handful of counts. The chain has TRBV29-1 and TRBJ2-1, with 7 bases lining up with TRBD2. Germline CDR1 reads SQVTM; CDR2 reads ANQGSEA. V gave up 4 bases and J gave up 0 bases; unmatched junction bases: 3. CDR3 size: 14 residues. CDR3 loop: CSVARDYSYNEQFF. As DNA, the CDR3 is TGCAGCGTTGCGCGGGACTACTCCTACAATGAGCAGTTCTTC.

The table lists this clonotype with many counts. The chain uses TRBV12-3 or TRBV12-4 and TRBJ1-1; perhaps TRBD1 as D (5 bases). The CDR3 extends over 12 amino acids. Trimming took off 6 bases at V and 11 bases at J, with 16 bases between the two ends. The CDR3 bases are TGTGCCAGCAGCACTAGGACACTTGGGGCTTTCTTT. Amino acids: CASSTRTLGAFF.

This clonotype was counted between two and nine times. The V and J genes are TRBV7-9 and TRBJ2-7; TRBD1 matches at 9 bases. CDR1 is SEHNR, CDR2 FQNEAQ, per germline (reference sequence). The CDR3 covers 12 residues. The ends lost 10 bases at V and 5 bases at J; junction bases unmatched: 6. The CDR3 region has the DNA TGTGCCATCCGGGACAGGGTGGACGAGCAGTACTTC. Residues: CAIRDRVDEQYF.

The rearrangement links TRBV6-1 to TRBJ2-3; 7 bases are shared with TRBD2. V was pared by 3 bases and J by 0 bases, with 6 bases of the junction left unmatched. The CDR3 has 16 amino acids. In germline, CDR1 is MNHNS, CDR2 SASEGT. The CDR3 sequence: CASSDPAGFSTDTQYF. The CDR3 DNA reads as TGTGCCAGCAGTGACCCAGCGGGGTTTAGCACAGATACGCAGTATTTT.

This chain connects TRBV18 to TRBJ2-7; either TRBD1 or TRBD2 may supply D (5 bases each). This CDR3 is built from 15 residues. Germline lookup yields CDR1 KGHSH and CDR2 LQKENI. The V end lost 2 bases, the J end lost 2 bases, and 13 bases lay between the germline ends. This chain's CDR3 is CASSPRDPPTYEQYF. CDR3 nucleotides: TGTGCCAGCTCACCAAGGGACCCCCCGACCTACGAGCAGTACTTC. The full variable domain, its missing parts supplied by reference TRBV18 and TRBJ2-7, is NAGVMQNPRHLVRRRGQEARLRCSPMKGHSHVYWYRQLPEEGLKFMVYLQKENIIDESGMPKERFSAEFPKEGPSILRIQQVVRGDSAAYFCASSPRDPPTYEQYFGPGTRLTVT.